This T cell receptor beta chain was identified during a study of blood T cell repertoires in COVID-19. The CDR3 length is 14 residues. The V gene's germline CDR1 is MNHEY and CDR2 SVGAGI. Trimming took 6 bases from V and 10 from J; bases not matched to a gene: 6. This table comes from immunoSEQ multiplex PCR, and its TCRdb copy is limited to in-frame clones, with some not included. The table has around 200,000 clones, 70% to 90% seen once. This receptor was taken from a human donor with active or convalescent COVID-19. The donor label of this sample is uncertain. The sequencing input was peripheral blood. The V and J genes are TRBV6-5 and TRBJ2-1; 13 bases align to TRBD2. CDR3: CASRGTSGTGEQFF. The DNA of the CDR3 is TGTGCCAGCAGGGGGACTAGCGGGACCGGAGAGCAGTTCTTC.